Described below is a single T cell receptor beta chain sequence and its context. Its antigen is not known. The record originates from a study of shared clonotypes between healthy human individuals. Turning to the study itself: Per donor, three plates held CD4 naive cells, three held CD4 memory, two held CD8 naive and one held CD8 memory. General observations from the study: Of the naive CD4 clonotypes, roughly 5.2% were shared across a few donors.

CD45RA+ naive and CD45RA-negative memory subsets were separated from CD4+ cells. Germline V gene lookup returns CDR1 LGHNT and CDR2 FRNRAP. The ends lost 5 bases at V and 3 bases at J; junction bases unmatched: 9. The CDR3 is made up of 15 amino acids. TCRdb keeps only in-frame clones here, not all; method: immunoSEQ multiplex PCR. The sample shows 950,000 to 1,200,000 clones, 70% to 80% of them seen only once. Sequencing was carried out using memory CD4+ T cells from PBMCs. Subset in this sample: CD45RA-negative fraction. J is TRBJ2-7 and V is TRBV12-5; 8 bases are a match to TRBD1. The source is a man aged 18 to 30 in good health. Some clones in this sample may be carry-over from other donors' samples. The CDR3 DNA reads as TGTGCTAGTGGTGTCCGGGACAGGATAGTCTACGAGCAGTACTTC. It translates to CASGVRDRIVYEQYF.